This entry concerns a single TCR beta chain. The data were produced by immunoSEQ multiplex PCR, yet TCRdb's version contains in-frame clones alone and is incomplete. The sample lists about 250,000 clones, roughly nine tenths occurring once. The CDR3 contains 16 residues. The ends lost 1 base at V and 10 bases at J; junction bases unmatched: 10. The V gene's germline CDR1 is MNHNS and CDR2 SASEGT. This sample is part of a study of blood T cell repertoires in COVID-19. Background on the study: PBMCs, B-cell-depleted T cells, or T cells were the source of the cDNA or gDNA that made up the material.

The chain uses TRBV6-1 and TRBJ1-6, with 7 bases lining up with TRBD1. This clonotype was sampled from a woman aged 40-49 years who had recovered from COVID-19. Input material: peripheral blood. The CDR3, as DNA: TGTGCCAGCAGTGAAGAGGTAAAGGGGGCTCGGTCACCCCTCCACTTT. This codes for CASSEEVKGARSPLHF.